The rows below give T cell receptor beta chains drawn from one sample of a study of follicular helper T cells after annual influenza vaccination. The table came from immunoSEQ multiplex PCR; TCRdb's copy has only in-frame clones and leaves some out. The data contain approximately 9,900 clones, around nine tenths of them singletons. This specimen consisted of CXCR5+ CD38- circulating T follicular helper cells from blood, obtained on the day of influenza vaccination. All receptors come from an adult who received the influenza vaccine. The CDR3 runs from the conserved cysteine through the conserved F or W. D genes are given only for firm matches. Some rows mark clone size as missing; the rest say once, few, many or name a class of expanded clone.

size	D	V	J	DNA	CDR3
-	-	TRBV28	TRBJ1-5	TGTGCCAGCAGCCCGGACCGGGATCAGCCCCAGCATTTT	CASSPDRDQPQHF
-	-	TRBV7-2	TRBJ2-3	TGTGCCAGCAGCCCAGCCCCCTTATCTGGCACAGATACGCAGTATTTT	CASSPAPLSGTDTQYF
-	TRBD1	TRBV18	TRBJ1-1	TGTGCCAGCTCAGGGACAGGAGACGAGAACACTGAAGCTTTCTTT	CASSGTGDENTEAFF
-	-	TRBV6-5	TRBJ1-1	TGTGCCAGCAGTAGCGACAACATGAACACTGAAGCTTTCTTT	CASSSDNMNTEAFF
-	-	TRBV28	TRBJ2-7	TGTGCCAGCACGAGACAGGCGACCTACGAGCAGTACTTC	CASTRQATYEQYF
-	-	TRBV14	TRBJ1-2	TGTGCCAGCAGCCAAGATCTTGGAGGTGGCTACACCTTC	CASSQDLGGGYTF
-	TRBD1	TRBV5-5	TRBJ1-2	TGTGCCAGCAGCTTGGGACAGGGGAACTATGGCTACACCTTC	CASSLGQGNYGYTF
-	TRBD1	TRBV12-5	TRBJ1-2	TGTGCTAGTGGTTTGCCCACAGGGGACAGGGTTCAGAGCTACACCTTC	CASGLPTGDRVQSYTF
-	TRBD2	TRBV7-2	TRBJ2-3	TGTGCCAGCAGCTTAAATCCCGGGGGGGCCGGAGATACGCAGTATTTT	CASSLNPGGAGDTQYF
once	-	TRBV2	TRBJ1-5	TGTGCCACCAATTTAGACAGCAATCAGCCCCAGCATTTT	CATNLDSNQPQHF
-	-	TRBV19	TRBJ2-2	TGTGCCAGCAGTCTGAGGGGATACACCGGGGAGCTGTTTTTT	CASSLRGYTGELFF
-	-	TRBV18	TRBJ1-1	TGTGCCAGCACCGGTGGGCTTTTGAACACTGAAGCTTTCTTT	CASTGGLLNTEAFF
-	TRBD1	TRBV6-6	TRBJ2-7	TGTGCCAGCAGGGAACAGGGGGCCCTAGTGTTCGAGCAGTACTTC	CASREQGALVFEQYF
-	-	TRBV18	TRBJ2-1	TGTGCCAGCTCGAGATCTCAGGCACCGGAAAGAAGTGAGCAGTTCTTC	CASSRSQAPERSEQFF
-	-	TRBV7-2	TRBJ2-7	TGTGCCACCAGAGAAGGAGTCGAGCAGTACTTC	CATREGVEQYF
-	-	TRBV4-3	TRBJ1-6	TGCGCCAGCAGCCAAGATATTAACACAGATCAATCTAATTCACCCCTCCACTTT	CASSQDINTDQSNSPLHF
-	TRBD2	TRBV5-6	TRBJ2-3	TGTGCCAGCAGCTTGATTGGGACTAGCGGGGGGGCCAGCACAGATACGCAGTATTTT	CASSLIGTSGGASTDTQYF
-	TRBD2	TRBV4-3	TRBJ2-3	TGCGCCAGCAGCCAAGACAGCGCGGGGGGCCTCGCTGATACGCAGTATTTT	CASSQDSAGGLADTQYF
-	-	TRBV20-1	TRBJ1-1	TGCAGGGTTGGTAGGGTCACTGAAGCTTTCTTT	CRVGRVTEAFF
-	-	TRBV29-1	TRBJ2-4	TGCAGCGTTGAAGTGGGGGATATTCAGTACTTC	CSVEVGDIQYF
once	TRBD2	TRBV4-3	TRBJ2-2	TGCGCCAGCAGCCAACGCAGGGAGGGGACCGGGGAGCTGTTTTTT	CASSQRREGTGELFF
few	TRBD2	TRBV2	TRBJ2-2	TGTGCCAGCAGACACGGACTAGCGGGGGGGCAGGGGGAGCTGTTTTTT	CASRHGLAGGQGELFF
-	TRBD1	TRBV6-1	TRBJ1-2	TGTGCCAGCAGTCGACAGGGGTATGGCTACACCTTC	CASSRQGYGYTF
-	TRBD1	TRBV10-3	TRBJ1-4	TGTGCCACCCAACAGGGGGCGCGTGAAAAACTGTTTTTT	CATQQGAREKLFF
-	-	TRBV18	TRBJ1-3	TGTGCCAGCTCACCGGAGGGAGTGGCGAACACCATATATTTT	CASSPEGVANTIYF
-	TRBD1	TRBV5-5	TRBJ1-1	TGTGCCAGCAGCTTGGGAAGGACAGGGTCGGACACTGAAGCTTTCTTT	CASSLGRTGSDTEAFF
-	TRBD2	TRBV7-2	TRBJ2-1	TGTGCCAGCAGCTCTAGCGGGCGGTACAATGAGCAGTTCTTC	CASSSSGRYNEQFF
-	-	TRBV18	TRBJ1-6	TGTGCCAGCTCACCCTCCCCTGAGACTCTATCCACACCCCTCCACTTT	CASSPSPETLSTPLHF
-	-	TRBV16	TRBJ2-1	TGTGCCAGCAGCCAATCGAACTCCTACAATGAGCAGTTCTTC	CASSQSNSYNEQFF
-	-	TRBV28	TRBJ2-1	TGTGCCAGCAGTTTGTGGGAAAATGAGCAGTTCTTC	CASSLWENEQFF
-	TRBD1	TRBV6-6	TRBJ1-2	TGTGCCAGCAGTTACAGACAGGGGGCGGATGGTGGCTACACCTTC	CASSYRQGADGGYTF
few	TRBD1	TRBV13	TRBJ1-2	TGTGCCAGCAGGCTGCGGACAGGGTACAACTATGGCTACACCTTC	CASRLRTGYNYGYTF
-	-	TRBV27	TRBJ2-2	TGTGCCAGCAGTCCACAAGAGGGCACCGGGGAGCTGTTTTTT	CASSPQEGTGELFF
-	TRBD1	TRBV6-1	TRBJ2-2	TGTGCCAGCAGCGGGATGACAGGGGGCACCGGGGAGCTGTTTTTT	CASSGMTGGTGELFF
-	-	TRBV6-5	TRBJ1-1	TGTGCCAGCAAAATGGGGAGGAACACTGAAGCTTTCTTT	CASKMGRNTEAFF
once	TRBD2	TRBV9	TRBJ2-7	TGTGCCAGCAGCGAGGGGACTAGCGGGGTTCGGCAGTACTTC	CASSEGTSGVRQYF
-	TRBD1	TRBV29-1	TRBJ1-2	TGCAGCGTTGATCCGGACAGGGGGGATGGCTACACCTTC	CSVDPDRGDGYTF
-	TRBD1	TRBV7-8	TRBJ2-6	TGTGCCAGTCGGGGACAGGGCAAAACTGGGGCCAACGTCCTGACTTTC	CASRGQGKTGANVLTF
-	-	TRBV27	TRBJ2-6	TGTGCCAGCAGGAATAACAGGGCCGGGGCCAACGTCCTGACTTTC	CASRNNRAGANVLTF
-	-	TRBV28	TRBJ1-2	TGTGCCAGCAGCCGGTCACCCAGGGGACCAAGCTATGGCTACACCTTC	CASSRSPRGPSYGYTF
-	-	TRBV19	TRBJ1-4	TGTGCCAGTACCGACATCACGAATGAAAAACTGTTTTTT	CASTDITNEKLFF
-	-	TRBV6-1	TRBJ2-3	TGTGCCAGCAGTGAAGGGGACGTCCCTTCAGGAGATACGCAGTATTTT	CASSEGDVPSGDTQYF
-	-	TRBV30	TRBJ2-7	TGTGCCTGGAGTGTAGGGGGAGGGTTTGACGAGCAGTACTTC	CAWSVGGGFDEQYF
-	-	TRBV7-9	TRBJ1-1	TGTGCCAGCACCACCGGGGGCGGCCTGGACACTGAAGCTTTCTTT	CASTTGGGLDTEAFF
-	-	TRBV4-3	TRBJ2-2	TGCGCCAGCAGCCAAGATAGGCAGGACGATACCGGGGAGCTGTTTTTT	CASSQDRQDDTGELFF
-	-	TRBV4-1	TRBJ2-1	TGCGCCAGCAGCCAAGAAGGAGCCGGCTACAATGAGCAGTTCTTC	CASSQEGAGYNEQFF
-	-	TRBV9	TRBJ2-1	TGTGCCAGCAGCGTAGAGGGCCATGAGCTGGGGAATGAGCAGTTCTTC	CASSVEGHELGNEQFF
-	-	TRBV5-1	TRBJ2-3	TGCGCCAGCGCCCAAACGAGCACAGATACGCAGTATTTT	CASAQTSTDTQYF
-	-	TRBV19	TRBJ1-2	TGTGCCAGTAGCAGAAGTCTGGGGATACCCGGCTACACCTTC	CASSRSLGIPGYTF
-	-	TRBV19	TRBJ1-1	TGTGCCAGTAGTTTTCGGGACACTCAGAGGAAGCCTGAAGCTTTCTTT	CASSFRDTQRKPEAFF